The subject of this entry is one T cell receptor (beta chain). The antigen remains undetermined. This sample is drawn from a study of shared clonotypes between healthy human individuals. The wider study: Donors had three CD4 naive, three CD4 memory, two CD8 naive and one CD8 memory plate apiece.

The CDR3 is 13 amino acids. V lost 5 bases and J lost 3, with 7 bases in between. CDR1 is LNHDA, CDR2 SQIVND, per germline (reference sequence). The study's findings and limits: In this cohort, only blood was sampled, and tissue repertoires likely differ.

Per sorted-subset replicate PCR, input was 200 to 250 ng DNA, representing roughly 30,000 T cell genomes. Original data processing: ImmunoSEQ sequences covered only the junction and lacked quality scores; filtering therefore differed. Generated by immunoSEQ multiplex PCR, the TCRdb table keeps only in-frame clones and is missing some. V and J calls and clone size are copied from that table; D and trimming were computed from the DNA. The repertoire holds 2 million to 2.5 million clones, with more than 80% as singletons. The sequence was collected from a man younger than 30 in good health. Some clones in this sample may be carry-over from other donors' samples. The gene calls are TRBV19 and TRBJ1-4, with no clear D. Source material: naive CD4+ T cells from PBMCs. Subset specified: CD45RA+ positively selected. DNA of the CDR3: TGTGCCAGTAGTCCCACCCCTAATGAAAAACTGTTTTTT. Amino acid sequence: CASSPTPNEKLFF. Full variable domain (remainder filled in from reference TRBV19 and TRBJ1-4): DGGITQSPKYLFRKEGQNVTLSCEQNLNHDAMYWYRQDPGQGLRLIYYSQIVNDFQKGDIAEGYSVSREKKESFPLTVTSAQKNPTAFYLCASSPTPNEKLFFGSGTQLSVL.